This TCR beta chain was recorded in a study of PD-1 blockade in classical Hodgkin lymphoma. Overall study findings and caveats: Prior to therapy, complete responders displayed diversity much like that of newly diagnosed patients. In CD4+ cells, TCR diversity went up significantly by C4D1, but in CD8+ cells it did not. According to reports, newly diagnosed patients had lower baseline TCR diversity than healthy donors, and relapsed/refractory patients had lower baseline TCR diversity still.

In the case of this clone: The antigen remains undetermined. Other DNA variants within this sample encode the same CDR3.

The CDR3 runs to 13 residues. Germline CDR1 and CDR2: LGHNA and YSLEER. Trimming removed 1 base at V and 2 bases at J, with 5 bases between. Here immunoSEQ multiplex PCR was the method, and the copy in TCRdb shows in-frame clones only, minus some. The repertoire consists of 7,500 to 9,000 clones, with roughly nine tenths occurring once and the leading ten covering approximately 36%. Time point here: cycle 4 day 1 (C4D1), after more than five weeks of nivolumab. Relapse was seen in all patients after autologous stem cell transplantation, and brentuximab vedotin exposure was variable. The chain couples TRBV4-3 to TRBJ1-1, with D hard to call. The sequencing here drew on peripheral blood mononuclear cells (PBMCs), taken before the fourth cycle of nivolumab. The sequence derives from a human donor with classical Hodgkin lymphoma. The CDR3: CASSQAGNTEAFF. The CDR3 DNA follows: TGCGCCAGCAGCCAAGCCGGAAACACTGAAGCTTTCTTT.